This T cell receptor beta chain was found in a study of response to subunit inactivated influenza vaccine. The table lists this clonotype with a few counts. TCRdb fed the RT-PCR reads into MiXCR, producing one record per CDR3 protein. Here the sample spans about 540,000 distinct CDR3 sequences, approximately 22% being singletons. The CDR3 consists of 14 residues. Germline lookup yields CDR1 MGHRA and CDR2 YSYEKL. V lost 0 bases and J lost 7, with 10 bases in between. The same sample was also studied in work on T cells expressing NK-cell markers. That work contributes: UMI-tagged 5'RACE template switching yielded the TCR beta cDNA. It was sorted CD3+CD56-NKG2C+, CD3+CD56+NKG2C- and CD3+CD56+NKG2C+ T cells that provided the TCR beta repertoires. The dominant NKG2C+ clonotypes represented roughly 1.0-7.5% of CD8+ T cells in six donors. Topping the CD3+CD56-NKG2C+ fraction as well were these clonotypes, in a handful of donors.

This TCR was recovered from a man aged 45-60 years who received an inactivated influenza vaccine. V gene TRBV4-1 combines with J gene TRBJ1-5, with D possibly being TRBD1 (6 bases). The sequenced sample was CD4+ T cells sorted from PBMCs, obtained roughly 12 days after vaccination. The CDR3 nucleotides read TGCGCCAGCAGCCAAGACGGCCAGGGGCAGCCCCAGCATTTT. It encodes CASSQDGQGQPQHF.